This T cell receptor beta chain was observed in a study of cytomegalovirus exposure and HLA in healthy donors. The primer mix had 60 Vbeta and 13 Jbeta primers. TCRdb's table, derived via immunoSEQ multiplex PCR, lists solely in-frame clones and lacks some. The table includes roughly 120,000 clones, around 77% detected once. This clone was seen only once. Sequencing used PBMCs. The sequence was collected from a woman between 40 and 50 years old in good health and CMV-seropositive.

The CDR3 here is CASAVAGEGAEQFF. CDR3 DNA: TGTGCTAGTGCCGTAGCGGGAGAGGGGGCTGAGCAGTTCTTC. V is TRBV12-5 and J is TRBJ2-1, with 9 bases aligning to TRBD2. This CDR3 is built from 14 residues. The germline V gene has CDR1 LGHNT and CDR2 FRNRAP. Germline trimming cut 7 bases from V and 9 bases from J; bases unmatched to any gene: 10.